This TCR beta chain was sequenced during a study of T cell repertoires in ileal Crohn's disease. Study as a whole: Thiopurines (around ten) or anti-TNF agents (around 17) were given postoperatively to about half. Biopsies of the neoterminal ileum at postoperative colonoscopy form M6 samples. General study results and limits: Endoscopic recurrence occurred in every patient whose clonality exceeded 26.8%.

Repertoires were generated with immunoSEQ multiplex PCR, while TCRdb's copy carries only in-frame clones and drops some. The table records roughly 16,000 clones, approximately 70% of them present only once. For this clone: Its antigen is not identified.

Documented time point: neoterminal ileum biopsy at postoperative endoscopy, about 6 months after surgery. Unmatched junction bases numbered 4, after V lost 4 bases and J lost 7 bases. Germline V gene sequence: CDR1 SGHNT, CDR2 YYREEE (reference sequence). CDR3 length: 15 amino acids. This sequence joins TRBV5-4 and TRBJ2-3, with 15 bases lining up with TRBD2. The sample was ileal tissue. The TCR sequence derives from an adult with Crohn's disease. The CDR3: CASSPGTSGRNTQYF. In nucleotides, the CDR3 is TGTGCCAGCAGCCCAGGGACTAGCGGGAGGAATACGCAGTATTTT.